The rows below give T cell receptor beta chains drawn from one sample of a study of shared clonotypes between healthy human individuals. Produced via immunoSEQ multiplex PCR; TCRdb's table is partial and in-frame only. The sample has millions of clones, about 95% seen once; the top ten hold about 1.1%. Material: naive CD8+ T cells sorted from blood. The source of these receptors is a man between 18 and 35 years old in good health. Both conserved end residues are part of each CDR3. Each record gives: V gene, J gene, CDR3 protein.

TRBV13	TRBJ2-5	CASSLREQETQYF
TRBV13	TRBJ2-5	CASSLTNTQETQYF
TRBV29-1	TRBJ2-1	CSVPTAASYYNEQFF
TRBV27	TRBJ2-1	CASSSTPYNEQFF
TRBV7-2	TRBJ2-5	CASSLGIQETQYF
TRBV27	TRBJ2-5	CASSPRGLSETQYF
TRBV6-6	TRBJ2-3	CASSDSTDTQYF
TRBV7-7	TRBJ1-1	CASSLPTGGNTEAFF
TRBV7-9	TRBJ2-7	CASSNAVSGSSYEQYF
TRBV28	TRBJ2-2	CASNLGPYTGELFF
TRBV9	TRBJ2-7	CASSVGESYEQYF
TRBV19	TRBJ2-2	CASSIITTTGELFF
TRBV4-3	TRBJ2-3	CASSQDLSTDTQYF
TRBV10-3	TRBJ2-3	CAISESSRLAPSTDTQYF
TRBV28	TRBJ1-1	CASSFASNPFF
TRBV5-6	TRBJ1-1	CASSWGANTEAFF
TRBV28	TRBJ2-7	CAAKPPSGGYEQYF
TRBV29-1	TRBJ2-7	CSVETRSSYEQYF
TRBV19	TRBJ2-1	CASSPGLAGENEQFF
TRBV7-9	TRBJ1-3	CASSSTRVSGNTIYF
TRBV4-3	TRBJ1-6	CASSQERREDNSPLHF
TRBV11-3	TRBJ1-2	CASSGRTVPSLYGYTF
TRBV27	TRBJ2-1	CASSPTSGRHNEQFF
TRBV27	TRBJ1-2	CASSLNRDHGYTF
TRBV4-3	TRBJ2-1	CASSQAGFPKDEQFF
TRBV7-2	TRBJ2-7	CASSYGLAASYEQYF
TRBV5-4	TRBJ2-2	CASSFSPSNTGELFF
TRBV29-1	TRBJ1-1	CSVFGTWGTEAFF
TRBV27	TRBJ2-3	CASSPGAGEITDTQYF
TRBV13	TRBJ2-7	CASNSGSGVYEQYF
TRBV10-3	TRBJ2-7	CAIRPSSGSSYEQYF
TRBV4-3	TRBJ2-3	CASSQDLGSSGISDTQYF
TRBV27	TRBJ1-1	CASRYRGATEAFF
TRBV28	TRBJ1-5	CASSRGVGNQPQHF
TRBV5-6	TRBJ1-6	CASSGTGQAPNSPLHF
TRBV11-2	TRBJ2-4	CASSLGGNIQYF
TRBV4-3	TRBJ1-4	CASSQRVGAGAGNEKLFF
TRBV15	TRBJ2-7	CATSRDKGLGEQYF
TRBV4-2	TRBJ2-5	CASSRLGFQETQYF
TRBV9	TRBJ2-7	CASSVGEGGSYEQYF
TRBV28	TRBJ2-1	CASRSSGTGLDEQFF
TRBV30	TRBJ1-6	CAWSGLDRGAPLTSPLHF
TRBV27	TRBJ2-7	CASRVRGKSSYEQYF
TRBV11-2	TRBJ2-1	CASSSWTSGAYNEQFF
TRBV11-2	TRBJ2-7	CASSLEHGYEQYF
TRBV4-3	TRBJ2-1	CASSQDHPDEQFF
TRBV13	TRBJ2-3	CASSLASRPDTQYF
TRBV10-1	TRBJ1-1	CASNQSFTTRQIVMNTEAFF
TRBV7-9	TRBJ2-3	CASSLSETDTQYF
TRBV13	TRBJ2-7	CASSPTGGATYEQYF
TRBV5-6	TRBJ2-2	CASSSGGSVWELFF
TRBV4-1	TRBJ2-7	CASSQRPEIYEQYF
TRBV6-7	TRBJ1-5	CASSYSNRRTGKNQPQHF
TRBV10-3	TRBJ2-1	CAISESINEQFF
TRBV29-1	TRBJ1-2	CSDRTAYGYTF
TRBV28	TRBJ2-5	CASSLSQGSWQETQYF